The 15 T cell receptor beta chains presented below share a single source sample, sequenced in a study of T-cell reconstitution after alpha-beta-depleted transplantation in children. The TCRbeta library incorporated unique molecular identifiers. TCRdb fed the PCR reads into MiXCR, producing one record per CDR3 protein. Of over 550,000 distinct CDR3 sequences in the sample, approximately 10% are singletons; the top ten hold less than 5%. The input for sequencing was PBMCs from the stem cell graft donor, taken from the stem cell graft. The receptors here all came from a human donor who donated a stem cell graft to a child with acute myeloid leukemia.

In its sample, this clonotype was seen many times. This chain uses TRBV27 with TRBJ2-1; 9 bases agree with TRBD1. Trimming cost V 6 bases and J 2 bases; bases outside gene matches: 8. The germline CDR1 and CDR2 sequences are MNHEY and SMNVEV (reference sequence). The CDR3 length is 16 residues. This CDR3 is CASSPLRDRAYNEQFF. In DNA, the CDR3 is TGTGCCAGCAGCCCCCTCCGGGACAGGGCCTACAATGAGCAGTTCTTC.

This clonotype was seen a handful of times. V gene TRBV7-9 combines with J gene TRBJ1-4; 7 nucleotides line up with TRBD1. The CDR3 loop spans 15 amino acids. Germline assignment: CDR1 SEHNR and CDR2 FQNEAQ (reference sequence). The V segment lost 3 bases and the J segment 3 bases; nucleotides outside the gene matches: 4. The CDR3 here is CASSFQGEPNEKLFF. CDR3 sequence (DNA): TGTGCCAGCAGCTTCCAGGGGGAGCCTAATGAAAAACTGTTTTTT.

CDR3 nucleotide sequence: TGCAGCGTTGAATTGGCGGGAGGCGCCTATAGCACAGATACGCAGTATTTT. Translation: CSVELAGGAYSTDTQYF. The gene calls are TRBV29-1 and TRBJ2-3, with 8 bases matching TRBD2. CDR3 size: 17 residues. V lost 2 bases and J lost 0; bases outside the gene matches: 10. CDR1 SQVTM and CDR2 ANQGSEA come from the germline V gene.

This clonotype was counted between two and nine times. J is TRBJ2-7 and V is TRBV3-1, with 11 positions matching TRBD2. This CDR3 has 16 amino acids. J lost 0 bases, V lost 4 bases, and 5 bases had no gene match. CDR1 and CDR2 from the germline V gene are LGHDT and YNNKEL (reference sequence). CDR3 amino acids: CASSPRLAGPSYEQYF. Here the CDR3 DNA reads TGTGCCAGCAGCCCGCGACTAGCGGGACCCTCCTACGAGCAGTACTTC.

This clonotype was detected many times. The genes are TRBV12-3 or TRBV12-4 and TRBJ2-1; 10 positions match TRBD2. V was clipped by 3 bases and J by 3 bases; unmatched bases: 2. CDR3 length: 15 residues. CDR3 nucleotide sequence: TGTGCCAGCAGTTTCCGACTAGCGGGCTACAATGAGCAGTTCTTC. This gives the protein CASSFRLAGYNEQFF.

This clonotype was counted many times. The chain carries TRBV6-1 and TRBJ1-1; D is ambiguous. CDR1 is MNHNS and CDR2 is SASEGT in the germline V gene. V was clipped by 7 bases and J by 2 bases, with 11 bases between them. There are 13 residues in the CDR3. For the CDR3, the DNA is TGTGCCAGCAAATTAGAGAGTAACACTGAAGCTTTCTTT. Amino acid sequence: CASKLESNTEAFF.

The V gene is TRBV30, the J gene TRBJ2-7, with D possibly matching TRBD1 (6 bases). This CDR3 is 12 amino acids long. Trimming shortened V by 5 bases and J by 1 base, and 9 bases separated the two germline ends. CDR1 and CDR2 (germline): GTSNPN, SVGIG (reference sequence). Here the CDR3 DNA reads TGTGCCTGGGACAGGAGGTCCTACGAGCAGTACTTC. Translated, it gives CAWDRRSYEQYF.

This clonotype was observed a few times. This chain links TRBV4-3 with TRBJ2-3; D could derive from TRBD1 or TRBD2 (5 bases each). The ends were cut back, 2 bases at V and 4 bases at J, with 19 bases in the middle. The CDR3 has 17 residues. Germline V lookup: CDR1 LGHNA, CDR2 YSLEER. The CDR3 here is CASSQRLGEWGSDTQYF. CDR3 coding DNA: TGCGCCAGCAGCCAAAGGTTGGGGGAGTGGGGATCAGATACGCAGTATTTT.

This clonotype was seen ten or more times. The chain recombines TRBV28 with TRBJ2-1; 7 bases line up with TRBD1. With V trimmed by 6 bases and J by 12 bases, 14 bases remained unmatched. The CDR3 sequence is 14 residues long. CDR1 and CDR2 (germline): MDHEN, SYDVKM. DNA of the CDR3: TGTGCCAGCAGCCGGGACAGACCAAGTCAGGGGCAGTTCTTC. This codes for CASSRDRPSQGQFF. Looking up the rest from reference TRBV28 and TRBJ2-1 gives the full variable domain: DVKVTQSSRYLVKRTGEKVFLECVQDMDHENMFWYRQDPGLGLRLIYFSYDVKMKEKGDIPEGYSVSREKKERFSLILESASTNQTSMYLCASSRDRPSQGQFFGPGTRLTVL.

This clonotype showed up many times. The CDR3 DNA is TGCGCCAGCAGCCCGGGACTCCAAGCGAACACCGGGGAGCTGTTTTTT. It encodes CASSPGLQANTGELFF. The chain is built from TRBV5-1 and TRBJ2-2; perhaps TRBD2 as D (6 bases). Between the trimmed V and J ends, which lost 4 bases and 0 bases, there was a span of 13 bases. The CDR3 loop spans 16 amino acids. Germline V gene sequence: CDR1 SGHRS, CDR2 YFSETQ.

The sample holds a few counts of this clonotype. This chain connects TRBV30 to TRBJ2-5; 8 bases are a match to TRBD1. This CDR3 is built from 12 residues. V shed 7 bases, J shed 4 bases, and the junction held 5 bases outside the gene matches. CDR1 is GTSNPN and CDR2 is SVGIG in the germline V gene (reference sequence). CDR3 coding DNA: TGTGCCTATGACAGGGGAGGAGAGACCCAGTACTTC. Translating gives CAYDRGGETQYF.

Many counts were recorded for this clonotype. V and J are TRBV20-1 and TRBJ2-2, with 11 bases fitting TRBD2. The CDR3 sequence is 16 residues long. Trimming took 0 bases from V and 0 from J; bases not matched to a gene: 0. Germline CDR1 DFQATT, CDR2 SNEGSKA (reference sequence). DNA of the CDR3: TGCAGTGCTAGAGAACTAGCGGGAGCGAACACCGGGGAGCTGTTTTTT. This encodes CSARELAGANTGELFF.

This chain uses TRBV27 with TRBJ1-1; D is possibly TRBD1 (5 bases). This CDR3 has 14 residues. V was shortened by 2 bases and J by 3 bases, with 10 bases between the two germline ends. From germline, CDR1 is MNHEY and CDR2 SMNVEV (reference sequence). CDR3 residues: CASSLERGDTEAFF. CDR3 DNA: TGTGCCAGCAGTTTAGAGAGGGGAGACACTGAAGCTTTCTTT.

In regard to this clonotype: Since a much larger clone is just one base distant, this may be a read error. The rearrangement uses TRBV6-2 or TRBV6-3 and TRBJ2-7; maybe TRBD1 (6 bases). Germline CDR1 and CDR2: MNHEY and SVGEGT. With 4 bases removed from V and 2 bases from J, the gap between germline ends came to 9 bases. This CDR3 comprises 13 residues. The CDR3 here is CASSSWTAYEQYF. CDR3 in DNA: TGTGCCAGCAGTTCCTGGACAGCCTACGAGCAGTACTTC.

In its sample, this clonotype was seen a few times. The chain joins TRBV14 to TRBJ2-4, with TRBD2 identical over 7 bases. The CDR3 is made up of 14 amino acids. With V trimmed by 1 base and J by 7 bases, 4 bases remained unmatched. Germline V lookup: CDR1 SGHDN, CDR2 FVKESK. In DNA form, the CDR3 reads TGTGCCAGCAGCCAAGTCGGGGGAGGGAACATTCAGTACTTC. It specifies CASSQVGGGNIQYF.